This TCR beta chain was sequenced in a study of blood T cells in healthy people across ages. With a J-beta primer mix and a sample-barcoded 5' primer, a second PCR ran roughly 6 to 11 cycles. MiXCR, run by TCRdb on the 5' RACE reads, gives a single entry per CDR3 protein. Counted here are about 670,000 distinct CDR3 sequences, about 51% occurring once; the ten biggest clones make up about 13%. Germline values: CDR1 SQVTM, CDR2 ANQGSEA. The CDR3 extends over 13 amino acids. Trimming removed 0 bases at V and 1 base at J, with 6 bases between. The sample was blood. V usage is TRBV29-1 and J usage is TRBJ1-2; D not certain. The receptor's source is a woman aged 80 or over in good health. CDR3 amino acids: CSVEEQINYGYTF. CDR3 nucleotide sequence: TGCAGCGTTGAAGAGCAGATTAACTATGGCTACACCTTC.